These T cell receptor beta chains were read from a single sample in a study of T cells in Graves' hyperthyroidism and ophthalmopathy. TCRdb re-called the multiplex PCR reads through MiXCR, storing one row per CDR3 protein. The table has 300,000 to 350,000 distinct CDR3 sequences, 15% to 20% seen once. The source material was blood. Receptors originate from a woman aged 40 to 50 with Graves' ophthalmopathy. CDR3s include the opening cysteine and the closing phenylalanine or tryptophan. Fields, in order: CDR3 protein, CDR3 DNA, J gene, clone size, V gene, D gene. D genes are given only for firm matches. Part of the rows lack a size; the others show once, few, many or a class for expanded clones.

CSATRITTSYEQYF,TGCAGTGCTACCAGGATAACTACTTCCTACGAGCAGTACTTC,TRBJ2-7,many,TRBV20-1,.
CASSLMSGSEYEQYF,TGTGCCAGCAGCTTAATGAGCGGGAGTGAATACGAGCAGTACTTC,TRBJ2-7,.,TRBV7-9,TRBD2
CASGMAGNTIYF,TGTGCCAGCGGTATGGCGGGAAACACCATATATTTT,TRBJ1-3,many,TRBV28,.
CASTPMGAGWDQPQHF,TGTGCCAGTACCCCAATGGGGGCTGGATGGGATCAGCCCCAGCATTTT,TRBJ1-5,.,TRBV19,.
CATNYTRNTEAFF,TGTGCCACCAACTATACTCGGAACACTGAAGCTTTCTTT,TRBJ1-1,many,TRBV19,.
CASSWGTGEGQPQHF,TGCGCCAGCAGCTGGGGGACAGGGGAGGGTCAGCCCCAGCATTTT,TRBJ1-5,many,TRBV5-1,TRBD1
CASSELRFSGGELFF,TGTGCCAGCAGTGAATTGAGGTTTAGTGGCGGGGAGCTGTTTTTT,TRBJ2-2,few,TRBV25-1,.
CASGPKDRRF,TGTGCTAGTGGTCCGAAGGACAGGCGCTTT,TRBJ1-1,many,TRBV12-5,TRBD1
CSAREVAGAGETQYF,TGCAGTGCTAGAGAAGTAGCGGGAGCGGGAGAGACCCAGTACTTC,TRBJ2-5,many,TRBV20-1,TRBD2
CKVGQSLREQYF,TGCAAGGTCGGACAGTCGCTGAGGGAGCAGTACTTC,TRBJ2-7,many,TRBV20-1,.
CASSLQAEALETQYF,TGTGCCAGCAGTTTACAAGCGGAGGCCTTGGAGACCCAGTACTTC,TRBJ2-5,many,TRBV27,.
CASSMNSNTGELFF,TGTGCCAGTAGTATGAATTCCAACACCGGGGAGCTGTTTTTT,TRBJ2-2,many,TRBV19,.
CASSLAEEQGVLGYTF,TGTGCCAGCAGTTTAGCGGAGGAACAGGGGGTTTTGGGCTACACCTTC,TRBJ1-2,many,TRBV27,TRBD1
CSARATGSKTQYF,TGCAGTGCTAGAGCAACAGGGTCCAAGACCCAGTACTTC,TRBJ2-5,many,TRBV20-1,.
CASSFGGGKNSPLHF,TGTGCCAGCAGTTTTGGTGGGGGCAAGAATTCACCCCTCCACTTT,TRBJ1-6,many,TRBV12-3/TRBV12-4,.
CASSVDPGLAGGPQFF,TGTGCCAGCAGCGTAGACCCGGGACTAGCGGGAGGGCCACAGTTCTTC,TRBJ2-1,many,TRBV9,TRBD2
CASSLDHDLNTEAFF,TGTGCCAGCAGCTTAGACCACGATTTGAACACTGAAGCTTTCTTT,TRBJ1-1,.,TRBV11-3,.
CASSYRPQAGSPLHF,TGTGCCAGCAGTTACAGACCCCAGGCGGGTTCACCCCTCCACTTT,TRBJ1-6,.,TRBV6-5,.
CASSLRTTEAFF,TGTGCCAGCAGCTTGAGGACAACTGAAGCTTTCTTT,TRBJ1-1,many,TRBV11-1,.
CASSRAGGPFATDTQYF,TGTGCCAGCAGCAGGGCGGGAGGGCCGTTTGCCACAGATACGCAGTATTTT,TRBJ2-3,many,TRBV7-3,TRBD2
CASSPGQGWTGELFF,TGTGCCAGCAGCCCGGGACAGGGGTGGACCGGGGAGCTGTTTTTT,TRBJ2-2,many,TRBV6-5,TRBD1
CASSYATGWGNTEAFF,TGTGCCAGCAGTTACGCGACGGGTTGGGGGAACACTGAAGCTTTCTTT,TRBJ1-1,many,TRBV6-5,.
CASSSLNTGELFF,TGTGCCAGCAGCTCACTAAACACCGGGGAGCTGTTTTTT,TRBJ2-2,many,TRBV7-6,.
CASSFTGERTGELFF,TGTGCCAGCAGTTTTACTGGCGAGAGGACCGGGGAGCTGTTTTTT,TRBJ2-2,many,TRBV12-3/TRBV12-4,.
CASSDSGGSTYEQYF,TGTGCCAGCAGTGACTCGGGCGGGAGTACCTACGAGCAGTACTTC,TRBJ2-7,.,TRBV6-2/TRBV6-3,TRBD2
CSVCGRSAYEQYF,TGCAGCGTTTGCGGGAGGTCCGCCTACGAGCAGTACTTC,TRBJ2-7,many,TRBV29-1,TRBD2
CASSSRDSLAKNIQYF,TGCGCCAGCAGCAGCCGGGACAGTCTAGCCAAAAACATTCAGTACTTC,TRBJ2-4,many,TRBV5-1,TRBD1
CASSRFGTGVEQYF,TGTGCCAGCTCACGCTTCGGGACAGGGGTCGAGCAGTACTTC,TRBJ2-7,.,TRBV18,TRBD1
CASTRGGSDYEQYF,TGTGCCAGCACCCGAGGAGGGTCAGACTACGAGCAGTACTTC,TRBJ2-7,.,TRBV6-2/TRBV6-3,.
CASRKGTANTEAFF,TGTGCCAGCCGTAAGGGGACGGCTAACACTGAAGCTTTCTTT,TRBJ1-1,.,TRBV6-1,.
CASSIKTVAGPLSSYNEQFF,TGTGCCAGTAGTATCAAGACGGTAGCGGGCCCTTTGAGCTCCTACAATGAGCAGTTCTTC,TRBJ2-1,.,TRBV19,TRBD2
CASSLKTDFGNQPQHF,TGTGCCAGCAGTCTAAAGACAGATTTTGGCAATCAGCCCCAGCATTTT,TRBJ1-5,few,TRBV12-3/TRBV12-4,.
CASSTIDRYEQYF,TGTGCCAGCAGTACCATCGACCGCTACGAGCAGTACTTC,TRBJ2-7,many,TRBV6-5,.
CASSGLGLSEQYF,TGTGCCAGCAGTGGACTCGGCTTGAGCGAGCAGTACTTC,TRBJ2-7,many,TRBV28,.
CASGFHGGGPQYF,TGTGCTAGTGGTTTTCACGGGGGAGGGCCCCAGTACTTC,TRBJ2-5,.,TRBV12-5,TRBD2
CASSPGGGWEQYF,TGTGCCAGCAGCCCGGGGGGTGGCTGGGAGCAGTACTTC,TRBJ2-7,many,TRBV7-2,TRBD2
CASSLSSGGANVLTF,TGTGCCAGCAGTTTATCGAGTGGTGGGGCCAACGTCCTGACTTTC,TRBJ2-6,many,TRBV12-3/TRBV12-4,.
CATSRGGQGGLYEQYF,TGTGCCACCAGCAGAGGAGGGCAGGGTGGGCTCTACGAGCAGTACTTC,TRBJ2-7,many,TRBV15,.